A single sample gave rise to the 8 T cell receptor beta chains below, sequenced in a study of regulatory T cells in long-lasting Graves disease. Time point indicated: newly diagnosed GD, antithyroid drugs for less than 3 months. RNA isolated from PBMCs was used to make the TCR library. Arm-PCR of CDR3 regions and iRepertoire HTBI primers were the basis on which TCR beta libraries were built. TCRdb re-called the multiplex PCR reads with MiXCR, one entry per CDR3 protein. The table has 300,000 to 400,000 distinct CDR3 sequences, over 15% seen once. This same sample was also taken into another study, of T cells in Graves' hyperthyroidism and ophthalmopathy.

The sequences come from peripheral blood mononuclear cells (PBMCs), collected at new diagnosis, from a patient treated with antithyroid drugs. These receptors were collected from a man between 40 and 49 years old with Graves disease.

This chain uses TRBV20-1 with TRBJ2-5, with TRBD2 identical over 7 bases. Germline V gene sequence: CDR1 DFQATT, CDR2 SNEGSKA (reference sequence). This CDR3 is 12 amino acids long. The V segment lost 4 bases and the J segment 5 bases; nucleotides outside the gene matches: 4. The CDR3 here is CSAKRGWETQYF. The CDR3 nucleotides are TGCAGTGCTAAGCGGGGTTGGGAGACCCAGTACTTC.

Notes on this clonotype: A read error may explain this, as a much larger clone is one base away. CDR3 in amino acids: CSARQPDTEASF. In nucleotides, the CDR3 is TGCAGTGCTAGGCAGCCGGACACTGAAGCTTCCTTT. The rearrangement joins TRBV20-1 to TRBJ1-1, with D possibly being TRBD1 (5 bases). In germline, CDR1 is DFQATT, CDR2 SNEGSKA (reference sequence). This CDR3 spans 12 amino acids.

The V gene is TRBV20-1, the J gene TRBJ1-4; D is ambiguous. Germline-derived CDR1 and CDR2 are DFQATT and SNEGSKA (reference sequence). V lost 3 bases and J 5 bases, leaving 10 bases between the germline ends. The CDR3 runs to 13 residues. The CDR3: CSASFTPNEKLFF. In DNA form, the CDR3 reads TGCAGTGCTAGTTTCACGCCGAATGAAAAACTGTTTTTT.

Regarding this clonotype: A far larger clone is one nucleotide away, so this likely arose from a read error. The V call is TRBV6-1, the J call TRBJ2-1; D may match TRBD1 or TRBD2 (5 bases each). V lost 7 bases and J lost 10, with 17 bases in between. The germline gives CDR1 MNHNS, CDR2 SASEGT. The CDR3 is 13 residues long. The CDR3 sequence: CASKKRGPYEQFF. The CDR3 DNA sequence: TGTGCCAGCAAAAAGAGGGGCCCCTACGAGCAGTTCTTC.

The chain carries TRBV5-1 and TRBJ2-7; D remains unclear. Trimming cost V 6 bases and J 2 bases, with 18 bases left between them. CDR3 size: 15 residues. Germline CDR1 is SGHRS and CDR2 is YFSETQ. The CDR3 here is CASTPSHGLPYEQYF. Here the CDR3 DNA reads TGCGCCAGCACTCCTTCCCACGGTCTTCCCTACGAGCAGTACTTC.

This clonotype appeared many times. The chain employs TRBV9 and TRBJ1-4; D unclear. Germline values: CDR1 SGDLS, CDR2 YYNGEE. Trimming cost V 3 bases and J 6 bases, with 18 bases left between them. The CDR3 covers 16 residues. The CDR3 sequence is CASSGMFRGLDEKLFF. Written as DNA, the CDR3 is TGTGCCAGCAGCGGAATGTTCCGGGGATTAGATGAAAAACTGTTTTTT.

This clonotype appeared many times. The chain carries TRBV28 and TRBJ2-7; perhaps TRBD1 as D (6 bases). Trimming took off 5 bases at V and 8 bases at J, with 19 bases between the two ends. CDR1 is MDHEN and CDR2 is SYDVKM in the germline V gene. The CDR3 extends over 14 amino acids. The CDR3 DNA reads TGTGCCAGCAGTCTGCCGGGACAAGCCGAGAAGCAGTACTTC. As protein: CASSLPGQAEKQYF.

This clonotype was picked up many times. V usage is TRBV20-1 and J usage is TRBJ2-1; D call uncertain. Germline V gene sequence: CDR1 DFQATT, CDR2 SNEGSKA (reference sequence). The CDR3 covers 13 residues. The germline V and J ends were trimmed by 5 bases and 5 bases, with 13 bases remaining between them. Here the CDR3 reads CSASTKIDNEQFF. In DNA form, the CDR3 reads TGCAGTGCTTCAACGAAAATAGACAATGAGCAGTTCTTC.